The 17 T cell receptor beta chains in this list originate from one sample, sequenced in a study of CD8+ T cells in alopecia areata. Documented treatment: oral pan-JAK inhibitor, 5-10 mg twice daily. TCR sequencing used cDNA made by reverse transcription of extracted RNA. Some clones are missing from TCRdb's copy, which holds only in-frame ones; the method was immunoSEQ multiplex PCR. The table has more than 95,000 clones, around 63% seen once. Sequenced here: CD4+ T cells sorted from blood, sampled at week 4, from a patient treated with tofacitinib. The receptors here all came from a human donor with alopecia areata.

The rearrangement uses TRBV18 and TRBJ2-7; either TRBD1 or TRBD2 may fit D (5 bases each). Trimming stripped 2 bases from V and 2 bases from J, with 10 bases between. Germline CDR1 KGHSH, CDR2 LQKENI. The CDR3 is made up of 14 amino acids. The CDR3 region has the DNA TGTGCCAGCTCACCATCGCCGGGACCCTACGAGCAGTACTTC. Translated: CASSPSPGPYEQYF.

In its sample, this clone was seen a few times. This rearrangement joins TRBV7-2 to TRBJ1-2; D gene ambiguous. Trimming took 1 base from V and 4 from J, leaving 16 bases between them. Germline CDR1 reads SGHTA; CDR2 reads FQGNSA. This CDR3 contains 16 residues. Written as DNA, the CDR3 is TGTGCCAGCAGCTTAGACTTGACTGGGGTAGGCTATGGCTACACCTTC. It codes for CASSLDLTGVGYGYTF.

This clone is a singleton in its sample. This sequence joins TRBV25-1 and TRBJ2-7; D ambiguous. The CDR3 is 13 residues long. Germline CDR1 and CDR2: MGHDK and SYGVNS. V was trimmed by 5 bases and J by 1 base, leaving 9 bases between them. The DNA for the CDR3 is TGTGCCAGCAGTCCCCATAATTCCTACGAGCAGTACTTC. It yields the protein CASSPHNSYEQYF.

CDR3 sequence reads: CASSLELASYNEQFF. In DNA, the CDR3 is TGCGCCAGCAGCTTGGAGCTAGCGAGCTACAATGAGCAGTTCTTC. V is TRBV5-1 and J is TRBJ2-1; tentatively, D is TRBD2 (6 bases). Trimming stripped 0 bases from V and 3 bases from J, with 10 bases between. Germline CDR1 SGHRS, CDR2 YFSETQ. The CDR3 loop spans 15 amino acids.

The chain carries TRBV25-1 and TRBJ1-2; D possibly corresponds to TRBD1 (5 bases). Germline V gives CDR1 MGHDK, CDR2 SYGVNS. V lost 3 bases and J lost 4, with 12 bases in between. This CDR3 contains 14 residues. The CDR3 nucleotides are TGTGCCAGCAGTGATGGGACCAGAGCCTATGGCTACACCTTC. This sequence encodes CASSDGTRAYGYTF.

The chain links TRBV30 to TRBJ1-2; tentatively, D is TRBD1 (6 bases). With 5 bases removed from V and 7 bases from J, the gap between germline ends came to 17 bases. The CDR3 is 13 residues long. Germline loops: CDR1 GTSNPN, CDR2 SVGIG (reference sequence). Written as DNA, the CDR3 is TGTGCCTGGGTCAAGGGGGATCTATCTGGCTACACCTTC. Protein product: CAWVKGDLSGYTF.

This clone occurred once. V and J are TRBV5-6 and TRBJ2-5; no clear D. Germline V CDR1 and CDR2: SGHDT, YYEEEE. The length of the CDR3 is 13 residues. The germline V and J ends were trimmed by 0 bases and 4 bases, with 7 bases remaining between them. The CDR3 region is CASSLASAETQYF. The CDR3 DNA sequence: TGTGCCAGCAGCTTGGCCAGCGCAGAGACCCAGTACTTC.

This rearrangement joins TRBV30 to TRBJ1-2, with D possibly being TRBD1 (5 bases). This CDR3 is 17 amino acids long. The V end was cut by 0 bases, the J end by 4 bases, with 21 bases between. Germline V gives CDR1 GTSNPN, CDR2 SVGIG (reference sequence). The CDR3 region is CAWSVLNRFRVTYGYTF. CDR3 nucleotides: TGTGCCTGGAGTGTACTGAATCGTTTCAGGGTAACCTATGGCTACACCTTC.

With respect to this clone: The same CDR3 arises from other DNA sequences in this sample as well. The chain uses TRBV5-1 and TRBJ2-3; 8 nucleotides align to TRBD2. The CDR3 has 15 amino acids. Per the germline V gene, CDR1 is SGHRS and CDR2 is YFSETQ. V shed 0 bases and J 1 base; nucleotides not matched to a gene: 1. For the CDR3, the DNA is TGCGCCAGCAGCTTGGACGGGAGGGGCACAGATACGCAGTATTTT. Its protein product is CASSLDGRGTDTQYF.

The CDR3 DNA reads TGCGCCAGCAGCCAAGGGTTACTTAGGCGGGAAGCTAACTATGGCTACACCTTC. It encodes CASSQGLLRREANYGYTF. The rearrangement joins TRBV4-1 to TRBJ1-2; D is undetermined. Germline lookup yields CDR1 MGHRA and CDR2 YSYEKL. Trimming took off 1 base at V and 0 bases at J, with 18 bases between the two ends. This CDR3 spans 18 amino acids.

This sequence joins TRBV2 and TRBJ2-2; D call uncertain. Trimming stripped 10 bases from V and 1 base from J, with 13 bases between. Germline assignment: CDR1 SNHLY and CDR2 FYNNEI. The CDR3 consists of 14 residues. The chain's CDR3 is CATATQMNTGELFF. CDR3 DNA: TGTGCCACCGCGACACAGATGAACACCGGGGAGCTGTTTTTT.

The J gene is TRBJ2-5, the V gene TRBV25-1; D not resolved. The germline V and J ends were trimmed by 4 bases and 2 bases, with 8 bases remaining between them. CDR3 length: 13 residues. Per the germline V gene, CDR1 is MGHDK and CDR2 is SYGVNS. The CDR3 here is CASSVSGQETQYF. CDR3 sequence (DNA): TGTGCCAGCAGTGTAAGTGGGCAAGAGACCCAGTACTTC.

The V call is TRBV7-2, the J call TRBJ2-5; 8 bases are shared with TRBD2. The germline V gene encodes CDR1 SGHTA and CDR2 FQGNSA. V shed 5 bases and J 5 bases; nucleotides not matched to a gene: 7. The CDR3 consists of 14 residues. CDR3 protein: CASSPGLDVETQYF. The CDR3 bases are TGTGCCAGCAGCCCGGGACTAGATGTGGAGACCCAGTACTTC.

This chain joins TRBV6-5 and TRBJ2-7; 8 nucleotides align to TRBD1. Trimming at V came to 0 bases and at J to 3 bases, leaving 4 bases not matched to a gene. This CDR3 contains 15 residues. Germline CDR1 MNHEY, CDR2 SVGAGI. The CDR3 DNA follows: TGTGCCAGCAGTTACTCGGGACAGGATGGCTACGAGCAGTACTTC. Residues: CASSYSGQDGYEQYF.

CDR3 nucleotide sequence: TGTGCCTGGAGTCAGAGAGCCGTAAATCAAGAGACCCAGTACTTC. It encodes CAWSQRAVNQETQYF. The rearrangement uses TRBV30 and TRBJ2-5; the D is unclear. This CDR3 has 15 residues. Per the germline V gene, CDR1 is GTSNPN and CDR2 is SVGIG (reference sequence). The V and J ends lost 2 bases and 2 bases respectively, with 15 bases between them. The full variable domain, with the rest looked up from reference TRBV30 and TRBJ2-5, is SQTIHQWPATLVQPVGSPLSLECTVEGTSNPNLYWYRQAAGRGLQLLFYSVGIGQISSEVPQNLSASRPQDRQFILSSKKLLLSDSGFYLCAWSQRAVNQETQYFGPGTRLLVL.

This chain connects TRBV29-1 to TRBJ2-1, with 11 bases aligning to TRBD2. The CDR3 consists of 14 residues. Losses at the gene ends were 7 bases for V and 5 bases for J; bases not matched to a gene: 7. From germline, CDR1 is SQVTM and CDR2 ANQGSEA. The CDR3 sequence is CSAGGTSGHNEQFF. CDR3 nucleotide sequence: TGCAGCGCAGGGGGGACTAGCGGCCACAATGAGCAGTTCTTC.

The rearrangement uses TRBV4-3 and TRBJ2-7; D is possibly TRBD2 (6 bases). Germline-derived CDR1 and CDR2 are LGHNA and YSLEER. The CDR3 is made up of 14 amino acids. Between the trimmed V and J ends, which lost 1 base and 2 bases, there was a span of 9 bases. CDR3 protein: CASSQAAGAYEQYF. The CDR3, as DNA: TGCGCCAGCAGCCAAGCAGCGGGTGCCTACGAGCAGTACTTC.